The text below deals with one TCR beta chain. Its antigen remains unidentified. The TCR beta libraries were generated through quantitative 5'-RACE incorporating molecular barcodes. TCRdb used MiXCR to reprocess the 5' RACE reads, holding one entry per CDR3 protein. The data show 700,000 to 850,000 distinct CDR3 sequences, with about an eighth seen just once and under 0.6% held by the top ten. The germline gives CDR1 LNHDA, CDR2 SQIVND (reference sequence). Between the trimmed V and J ends, which lost 9 bases and 5 bases, there was a span of 8 bases. This CDR3 comprises 11 residues. This specimen comes from a study of CD8 T cells in ankylosing spondylitis. Findings of the study overall: The study identified a TCR beta motif of roughly eight highly homologous variants that appeared characteristic of ankylosing spondylitis blood. Researchers reportedly found disease-linked clones significantly enriched in matched ankylosing spondylitis synovial fluid. Prior work had noted some motif variants in reactive arthritis blood and synovial fluid. Disease-linked clones bore a CD8+ phenotype, appearing relatively rarely in peripheral blood.

The V call is TRBV19, the J call TRBJ2-1; the D is unclear. This sequence was found in a male donor with ankylosing spondylitis. Input material: blood, either unsorted or a sorted T cell fraction (not recorded which). This CDR3 is CASLHNNEQFF. The CDR3 DNA reads TGTGCCAGCCTACATAACAATGAGCAGTTCTTC.